This TCR beta chain was observed in a study of shared clonotypes between healthy human individuals. About the study: The donor group consisted of a couple of women and three men, aged 18 to 49. Study observations and caveats: Clonotype sharing among donors, it was expected, would be affected by sequencing depth. Shared across several donors were about 4.8% of the naive CD4 clonotypes.

In the case of this clone: Its matching antigen is unknown.

The study separated CD4+ cells into CD45RA+ naive and CD45RA-negative memory subsets. Some clones are missing from TCRdb's copy, which holds only in-frame ones; the method was immunoSEQ multiplex PCR. The sample holds roughly 1,000,000 clones, about four fifths seen once. Sequenced: memory CD4+ T cells from PBMCs. Subset indicated: CD45RA-negative fraction. This receptor was obtained from a man between 18 and 35 years old in good health. Some clones in this sample may be carry-over from other donors' samples.

CDR3 in amino acids: CASSQVLQGSTYEQYF. In nucleotides, the CDR3 is TGCGCCAGCAGCCAAGTCCTCCAGGGGTCCACCTACGAGCAGTACTTC. The chain carries TRBV4-1 and TRBJ2-7; possibly TRBD1 for D (6 bases). The CDR3 is 16 residues long. CDR1 MGHRA and CDR2 YSYEKL come from the germline V gene. Trimming left V 1 base short and J 2 bases short, with 15 bases between.